This passage covers 32 T cell receptor beta chains from one sample sequenced in a study of cytomegalovirus exposure and HLA in healthy donors (dated by TCRdb to 2016 to 2017). The library was obtained by the immunoSEQ multiplex PCR assay. The multiplex PCR relied on a mix of 60 forward primers for TCR Vbeta segments and 13 reverse primers for TCR Jbeta segments. TCRdb re-hosts the immuneACCESS table, in-frame sequences only. Its copies lack some clones; in the studies checked, an unresolved V gene accounts for under half of them, and the cause for the rest is not known. The sample yields 100,000 to 150,000 clones; less than 80% were counted once. The ten largest clonotypes hold 1.9% of the sample. Specimen: PBMCs. The receptors originated from a man aged 50 to 59 in good health and CMV-seronegative.

The J gene is TRBJ1-2, the V gene TRBV6-5; the D is unclear. V lost 0 bases to trimming and J lost 2 bases, with 7 bases between them. This CDR3 has 14 residues. The V gene's germline CDR1 is MNHEY and CDR2 SVGAGI. The CDR3, as DNA: TGTGCCAGCAGTTACTCCACAGCCAACTATGGCTACACCTTC. Translated, it gives CASSYSTANYGYTF.

This chain uses TRBV5-4 with TRBJ2-1; 9 nucleotides line up with TRBD1. J was trimmed by 9 bases and V by 4 bases; bases with no gene match: 11. The CDR3 covers 15 residues. Germline V gene lookup returns CDR1 SGHNT and CDR2 YYREEE (reference sequence). CDR3: CASSPTGGEVSEQFF. The CDR3 bases are TGTGCCAGCAGCCCGACAGGGGGGGAGGTTAGTGAGCAGTTCTTC.

The chain couples TRBV6-1 to TRBJ1-5; unclear D gene. The CDR3 spans 17 residues. Germline V gene lookup returns CDR1 MNHNS and CDR2 SASEGT. V was trimmed by 0 bases and J by 2 bases, leaving 14 bases between them. Written as DNA, the CDR3 is TGTGCCAGCAGTGAAGCAGCCTGGTTTGATGGCAATCAGCCCCAGCATTTT. Its protein is CASSEAAWFDGNQPQHF.

The chain joins TRBV2 to TRBJ2-5, with 13 bases aligning to TRBD2. Losses at the gene ends were 6 bases for V and 4 bases for J; bases not matched to a gene: 5. Germline V lookup: CDR1 SNHLY, CDR2 FYNNEI. There are 15 residues in the CDR3. CDR3 in DNA: TGTGCCAGCAGGGGGGGGACTAGCGGGGCAGAGACCCAGTACTTC. The encoded protein is CASRGGTSGAETQYF.

V and J are TRBV6-5 and TRBJ2-1; TRBD1 might be the D (6 bases). V was pared by 5 bases and J by 7 bases, with 15 bases between. Germline lookup yields CDR1 MNHEY and CDR2 SVGAGI. This CDR3 has 14 residues. The CDR3 DNA is TGTGCCAGCAGTAGGCTAGGGGGAGAGAATGAGCAGTTCTTC. Protein: CASSRLGGENEQFF.

This chain connects TRBV5-1 to TRBJ2-3; D is possibly TRBD2 (5 bases). Trimming left V 3 bases short and J 3 bases short, with 11 bases between. Looked up from germline, CDR1 is SGHRS and CDR2 is YFSETQ. The CDR3 has 14 residues. CDR3 loop: CASSYTGGTDTQYF. CDR3 DNA: TGCGCCAGCAGCTACACCGGCGGGACAGATACGCAGTATTTT. Full variable domain (missing parts from reference TRBV5-1 and TRBJ2-3): KAGVTQTPRYLIKTRGQQVTLSCSPISGHRSVSWYQQTPGQGLQFLFEYFSETQRNKGNFPGRFSGRQFSNSRSEMNVSTLELGDSALYLCASSYTGGTDTQYFGPGTRLTVL.

This clone has only a few counts. The same CDR3 arises from other DNA sequences in this sample as well. This rearrangement joins TRBV5-1 to TRBJ1-4, with D possibly being TRBD1 (5 bases). Per the germline V gene, CDR1 is SGHRS and CDR2 is YFSETQ. V was trimmed by 4 bases and J by 7 bases, leaving 14 bases between them. This CDR3 contains 14 residues. CDR3 DNA sequence: TGCGCCAGCAGCCCCGGGGGAGGTGGTGAAAAACTGTTTTTT. Protein sequence: CASSPGGGGEKLFF.

This chain links TRBV6-1 with TRBJ2-1, with D perhaps TRBD1 (5 bases). V shed 10 bases and J shed 5 bases, with 15 bases lying between them. Germline V gene sequence: CDR1 MNHNS, CDR2 SASEGT. This CDR3 spans 13 amino acids. The CDR3 region has the DNA TGTGCCACCGACAGAATGAGAAACAATGAGCAGTTCTTC. Amino acid sequence: CATDRMRNNEQFF.

V usage is TRBV6-5 and J usage is TRBJ1-1; 7 bases fit TRBD1. CDR3 length equals 12 residues. CDR1 and CDR2 from the germline V gene are MNHEY and SVGAGI. V lost 7 bases to trimming and J lost 11 bases; unmatched junction nucleotides: 10. The CDR3 DNA reads as TGTGCCAGCACAAAGGGGGCGGGTAGGGCTTTCTTT. Amino acid sequence: CASTKGAGRAFF.

The chain employs TRBV6-5 and TRBJ2-1; possibly TRBD1 for D (6 bases). The CDR3 is 13 residues long. The V end was cut by 6 bases, the J end by 3 bases, with 9 bases between. CDR1 is MNHEY and CDR2 is SVGAGI in the germline V gene. This CDR3 reads CASSLDSYNEQFF. In nucleotides, the CDR3 is TGTGCCAGCAGCTTGGACAGCTACAATGAGCAGTTCTTC.

This chain links TRBV11-2 with TRBJ1-1; D gene ambiguous. Per germline, CDR1 SGHAT and CDR2 FQNNGV. V was pared by 3 bases and J by 1 base, with 9 bases between. This CDR3 contains 14 residues. The CDR3 nucleotides read TGTGCCAGCAGCTTCGGTCGAGGGAACACTGAAGCTTTCTTT. It is translated as CASSFGRGNTEAFF.

This chain uses TRBV18 with TRBJ1-2; D may be TRBD1 (6 bases). This CDR3 contains 15 residues. V was shortened by 4 bases and J by 4 bases, with 16 bases between the two germline ends. CDR1 and CDR2 (germline): KGHSH, LQKENI. CDR3 sequence: CASSRETGIGYGYTF. CDR3 coding DNA: TGTGCCAGCTCACGGGAAACAGGGATTGGCTATGGCTACACCTTC. The full variable domain, in which reference TRBV18 and TRBJ1-2 provide the parts outside the CDR3, is NAGVMQNPRHLVRRRGQEARLRCSPMKGHSHVYWYRQLPEEGLKFMVYLQKENIIDESGMPKERFSAEFPKEGPSILRIQQVVRGDSAAYFCASSRETGIGYGYTFGSGTRLTVV.

This clone turned up a few times. This chain links TRBV5-8 with TRBJ1-5, with unresolved D. V lost 4 bases and J 3 bases, leaving 17 bases between the germline ends. Germline assignment: CDR1 SGHTS and CDR2 YDEGEE. The CDR3 length is 16 residues. CDR3 bases: TGTGCCAGCAGCCCTACGGACGGGGTTTACAATCAGCCCCAGCATTTT. Protein: CASSPTDGVYNQPQHF. The entire variable domain, with the rest obtained from reference TRBV5-8 and TRBJ1-5, is as follows: EAGVTQSPTHLIKTRGQQATLRCSPISGHTSVYWYQQALGLGLQFLLWYDEGEERNRGNFPPRFSGRQFPNYSSELNVNALELEDSALYLCASSPTDGVYNQPQHFGDGTRLSIL.

V gene TRBV5-1 combines with J gene TRBJ2-6, with TRBD1 matching 8 bases. V dropped 3 bases and J dropped 1; count of bases not matched to a gene: 3. CDR3 size: 16 residues. Germline CDR1 SGHRS, CDR2 YFSETQ. The CDR3, as DNA: TGCGCCAGCAGCTCTGGACAGGGATCTGGGGCCAACGTCCTGACTTTC. It specifies CASSSGQGSGANVLTF.

The V call is TRBV29-1, the J call TRBJ1-2; maybe TRBD1 (5 bases). In germline, CDR1 is SQVTM, CDR2 ANQGSEA. Trimming shortened V by 6 bases and J by 4 bases, and 15 bases separated the two germline ends. This CDR3 region has 13 residues. CDR3 region: CSVAAEQGYGYTF. The CDR3 region has the DNA TGCAGCGTCGCCGCTGAGCAGGGCTATGGCTACACCTTC.

The chain is built from TRBV5-1 and TRBJ2-5, with D perhaps TRBD1 (5 bases). This CDR3 comprises 13 residues. CDR1 is SGHRS and CDR2 is YFSETQ in the germline V gene. V shed 5 bases and J shed 2 bases, with 10 bases lying between them. CDR3: CASRGQEQETQYF. CDR3 nucleotide sequence: TGCGCCAGCAGGGGGCAGGAACAAGAGACCCAGTACTTC.

The V call is TRBV4-2, the J call TRBJ2-5; TRBD2 matches at 14 bases. CDR1 LGHNA and CDR2 YNFKEQ come from the germline V gene. V dropped 0 bases and J dropped 5; count of bases not matched to a gene: 5. This CDR3 has 17 residues. CDR3 bases: TGTGCCAGCAGCCAAGAGGGGACTAGCGGGGGATTGGAGACCCAGTACTTC. This translates into CASSQEGTSGGLETQYF.

This chain links TRBV5-4 with TRBJ2-5; a weak D match, TRBD2 (6 bases). The V gene lost 4 bases and the J gene lost 0 bases, with 10 bases spanning the gap. CDR3 size: 14 residues. Germline values: CDR1 SGHNT, CDR2 YYREEE (reference sequence). The DNA of the CDR3 is TGTGCCAGCAGCATCCGGGGGAACCAAGAGACCCAGTACTTC. It yields the protein CASSIRGNQETQYF.

The gene calls are TRBV28 and TRBJ2-7, with TRBD1 identical over 9 bases. Germline V lookup: CDR1 MDHEN, CDR2 SYDVKM. V dropped 7 bases and J dropped 0; count of bases not matched to a gene: 10. The CDR3 consists of 16 residues. This CDR3 is CASTSRTGDNSYEQYV. In nucleotides, the CDR3 is TGTGCCAGCACATCCCGGACAGGGGACAACTCCTACGAGCAGTACGTC.

The V call is TRBV5-1, the J call TRBJ2-5, with a weak D call TRBD1 (5 bases). Gene TRBJ2-7 matches the end of the DNA better, so the J call may be wrong. The CDR3 length is 13 residues. Germline V gene sequence: CDR1 SGHRS, CDR2 YFSETQ. In DNA form, the CDR3 reads TGCGCCAGCAGCTTGGGGGCAGGGTACGAGCAGTACTTC. Translated, it gives CASSLGAGYEQYF.

The genes are TRBV10-3 and TRBJ1-1; TRBD1 matches at 10 bases. This CDR3 is built from 16 residues. Looked up from germline, CDR1 is ENHRY and CDR2 is SYGVKD. Trimming cost V 3 bases and J 4 bases; bases outside gene matches: 8. In DNA, the CDR3 is TGTGCCATCAGTGAACGACAGGGGGCTACCATCACTGAAGCTTTCTTT. Amino acids: CAISERQGATITEAFF.

The rearrangement joins TRBV15 to TRBJ2-1; TRBD2 is a possible D gene (6 bases). Trimming stripped 0 bases from V and 8 bases from J, with 17 bases between. The CDR3 covers 16 residues. Germline CDR1 reads LNHNV; CDR2 reads YYDKDF (reference sequence). The CDR3 protein is CATSRDRASDWDEQFF. The CDR3 coding sequence is TGTGCCACCAGCAGAGATAGGGCTAGCGACTGGGATGAGCAGTTCTTC. Full variable domain (rest looked up from reference TRBV15 and TRBJ2-1): DAMVIQNPRYQVTQFGKPVTLSCSQTLNHNVMYWYQQKSSQAPKLLFHYYDKDFNNEADTPDNFQSRRPNTSFCFLDIRSPGLGDTAMYLCATSRDRASDWDEQFFGPGTRLTVL.

The V gene is TRBV16, the J gene TRBJ2-3, with D unclear. The CDR3 is 13 residues long. Germline loops: CDR1 KGHSY, CDR2 FQNENV. V dropped 1 base and J dropped 4 bases, with 6 bases sitting between them. The CDR3 loop is CASSQWPSDTQYF. The CDR3 DNA reads as TGTGCCAGCAGCCAATGGCCCTCAGATACGCAGTATTTT.

This rearrangement joins TRBV4-2 to TRBJ2-3; possibly TRBD1 for D (6 bases). CDR3 length: 16 amino acids. Trimming left V 0 bases short and J 4 bases short, with 14 bases between. Germline CDR1 and CDR2: LGHNA and YNFKEQ. The DNA for the CDR3 is TGTGCCAGCAGCCAAGAAGGGGGTCTAGCAGCAGATACGCAGTATTTT. It is translated as CASSQEGGLAADTQYF.

A word on this clone: Because the CDR3 is missing its conserved closing phenylalanine or tryptophan, this is likely a read error. This sequence joins TRBV14 and TRBJ1-2; D may be TRBD1 (6 bases). From germline, CDR1 is SGHDN and CDR2 FVKESK. CDR3 length equals 15 residues. The V and J ends lost 4 bases and 4 bases respectively, with 16 bases between them. The CDR3 is CASSREGHASYGYTL. The DNA of the CDR3 is TGTGCCAGCAGCCGAGAGGGACATGCGAGCTATGGCTACACCCTC.

The chain combines TRBV7-9 with TRBJ2-3; 7 positions match TRBD1. V dropped 5 bases and J dropped 0; count of bases not matched to a gene: 5. Germline loops: CDR1 SEHNR, CDR2 FQNEAQ (reference sequence). CDR3 size: 15 residues. The CDR3: CASSRQGFSTDTQYF. The CDR3 bases are TGTGCCAGCAGCAGACAGGGTTTTAGCACAGATACGCAGTATTTT.

V gene TRBV5-1 combines with J gene TRBJ2-5; 8 bases agree with TRBD1. V dropped 4 bases and J dropped 5; count of bases not matched to a gene: 13. Germline CDR1 reads SGHRS; CDR2 reads YFSETQ. The CDR3 runs to 16 residues. The CDR3 loop is CASSTTGVSIGETQYF. CDR3 nucleotides: TGCGCCAGCAGCACGACAGGGGTCTCTATTGGGGAGACCCAGTACTTC.

This chain uses TRBV6-4 with TRBJ1-1; D gene unclear. CDR3 length equals 14 residues. Germline CDR1 MRHNA, CDR2 SNTAGT. Trimming took off 1 base at V and 1 base at J, with 7 bases between the two ends. The DNA for the CDR3 is TGTGCCAGCAGTGACTGGTCCAGGAACACTGAAGCTTTCTTT. Its protein is CASSDWSRNTEAFF.

J is TRBJ2-1 and V is TRBV19; tentatively, D is TRBD1 (6 bases). The V end was cut by 7 bases, the J end by 5 bases, with 18 bases between. The CDR3 extends over 15 amino acids. Germline values: CDR1 LNHDA, CDR2 SQIVND (reference sequence). CDR3 loop: CASTPIQGSNNEQFF. The CDR3, as DNA: TGTGCCAGTACCCCTATACAGGGCTCGAACAATGAGCAGTTCTTC.

The V and J genes are TRBV19 and TRBJ1-1; TRBD1 aligns across 7 bases. Germline V CDR1 and CDR2: LNHDA, SQIVND (reference sequence). This CDR3 is built from 14 residues. Germline trimming cut 7 bases from V and 1 base from J; bases unmatched to any gene: 6. The CDR3 region is CASIDRATNTEAFF. In nucleotides, the CDR3 is TGTGCCAGTATAGACAGGGCTACGAACACTGAAGCTTTCTTT.

The chain recombines TRBV11-3 with TRBJ2-5, with 11 bases matching TRBD2. The CDR3 has 15 amino acids. V shed 6 bases, J shed 5 bases, and the junction held 8 bases outside the gene matches. CDR1 SGHNT and CDR2 YENEEA come from the germline V gene. For the CDR3, the DNA is TGTGCCAGCAGTCCAACGGGACTAGCGGAGGAGACCCAGTACTTC. This encodes CASSPTGLAEETQYF.

This rearrangement joins TRBV7-6 to TRBJ2-2; D is perhaps TRBD1 (6 bases). The V end lost 5 bases, the J end lost 6 bases, and 13 bases lay between the germline ends. Germline V gives CDR1 SGHVS, CDR2 FNYEAQ. This CDR3 has 14 amino acids. In DNA, the CDR3 is TGTGCCAGCAGCCGGACAGTAACCGCCGGGGAGCTGTTTTTT. As protein: CASSRTVTAGELFF.